This entry is about one T cell receptor (beta chain). The target antigen is unknown. The data were taken from a study of T cell responses to AZD1222 COVID-19 vaccine. Trimming left V 3 bases short and J 2 bases short, with 8 bases between. Per the germline V gene, CDR1 is SGHDT and CDR2 is YYEEEE. The CDR3 spans 13 residues. Study results and limitations: After two AZD1222 doses, spike-specific TCR breadth and depth rose versus day 0. Only a handful of AZD1222 recipients, roughly 6 in all, had baseline seropositivity. The repertoires were collected only after the peak T cell response.

Assay: immunoSEQ multiplex PCR; the TCRdb copy retains only in-frame clones and omits some. The table shows 150,000 to 190,000 clones, with 85% to 95% occurring only once. This TCR was recovered from an adult who received the AZD1222 COVID-19 vaccine. The V and J genes are TRBV5-6 and TRBJ2-5; a weak D match, TRBD1 (6 bases). The starting material was peripheral blood, obtained 28 days after the second AZD1222 dose. The CDR3 protein is CASSSGQQETQYF. The CDR3 coding sequence is TGTGCCAGCAGCTCCGGACAGCAAGAGACCCAGTACTTC.